A single sample gave rise to the 3 T cell receptor beta chains below, sequenced in a study of blood T cell repertoires in COVID-19. Data came from immunoSEQ multiplex PCR; TCRdb stores just in-frame clones and leaves some out. This table holds 100,000 to 150,000 clones, around 81% found once. Sequences were obtained from peripheral blood. These receptors were obtained from a man younger than 40 with COVID-19, enrolled during active disease.

The chain carries TRBV12-3 or TRBV12-4 and TRBJ2-3; D is ambiguous. This CDR3 comprises 13 residues. V lost 1 base to trimming and J lost 6 bases, with 8 bases between them. The CDR3 here is CASSLGAWDTQYF. CDR3 nucleotides: TGTGCCAGCAGTTTAGGTGCGTGGGATACGCAGTATTTT.

The V and J genes are TRBV9 and TRBJ1-1, with D possibly being TRBD1 (5 bases). The V gene's germline CDR1 is SGDLS and CDR2 YYNGEE. Trimming removed 3 bases from V and 7 bases from J, with 13 bases in between. The CDR3 contains 13 residues. In DNA, the CDR3 is TGTGCCAGCAGCGAGGTGTCAGGGAATGAAGCTTTCTTT. This translates into CASSEVSGNEAFF.

J is TRBJ2-1 and V is TRBV3-1 (or the pseudogene TRBV3-2), with 8 bases lining up with TRBD1. Germline trimming cut 1 base from V and 0 bases from J; bases unmatched to any gene: 5. The CDR3 covers 17 residues. Germline values: CDR1 LGHDT, CDR2 YNNKEL (reference sequence). CDR3 amino acids: CASSQATGGFSYNEQFF. CDR3 nucleotides: TGTGCCAGCAGCCAAGCAACAGGGGGTTTCTCCTACAATGAGCAGTTCTTC.